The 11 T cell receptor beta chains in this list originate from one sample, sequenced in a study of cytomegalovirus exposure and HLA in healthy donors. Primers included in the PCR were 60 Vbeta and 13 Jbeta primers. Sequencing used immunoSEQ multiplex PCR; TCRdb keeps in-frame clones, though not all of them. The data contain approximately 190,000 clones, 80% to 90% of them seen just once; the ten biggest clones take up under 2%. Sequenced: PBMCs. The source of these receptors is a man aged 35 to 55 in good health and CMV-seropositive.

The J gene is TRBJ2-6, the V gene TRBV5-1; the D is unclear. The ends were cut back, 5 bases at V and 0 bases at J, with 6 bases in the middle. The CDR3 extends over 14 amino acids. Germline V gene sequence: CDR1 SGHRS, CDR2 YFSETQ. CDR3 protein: CASSLSSGANVLTF. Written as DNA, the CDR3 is TGCGCCAGCAGTCTGAGCTCTGGGGCCAACGTCCTGACTTTC.

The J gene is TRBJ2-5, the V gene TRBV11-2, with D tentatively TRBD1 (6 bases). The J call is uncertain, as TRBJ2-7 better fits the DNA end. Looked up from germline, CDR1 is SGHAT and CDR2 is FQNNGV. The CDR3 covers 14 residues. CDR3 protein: CASSLWTVSYEQYF. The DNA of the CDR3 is TGTGCCAGCAGCTTGTGGACAGTTTCCTACGAGCAGTACTTC.

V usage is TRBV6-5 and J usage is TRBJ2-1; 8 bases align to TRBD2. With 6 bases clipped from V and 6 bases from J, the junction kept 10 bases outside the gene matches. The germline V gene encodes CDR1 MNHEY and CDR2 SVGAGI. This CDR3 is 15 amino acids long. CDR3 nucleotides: TGTGCCAGCAGGCCAAGCGGGAGAGGGTCCAATGAGCAGTTCTTC. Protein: CASRPSGRGSNEQFF.

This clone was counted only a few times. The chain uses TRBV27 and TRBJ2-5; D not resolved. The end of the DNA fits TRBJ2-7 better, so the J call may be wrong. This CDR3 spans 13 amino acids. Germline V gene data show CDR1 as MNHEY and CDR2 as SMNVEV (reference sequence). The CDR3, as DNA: TGTGCCAGCAGTTTATACGAGGCCTACGAGCAGTACTTC. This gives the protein CASSLYEAYEQYF.

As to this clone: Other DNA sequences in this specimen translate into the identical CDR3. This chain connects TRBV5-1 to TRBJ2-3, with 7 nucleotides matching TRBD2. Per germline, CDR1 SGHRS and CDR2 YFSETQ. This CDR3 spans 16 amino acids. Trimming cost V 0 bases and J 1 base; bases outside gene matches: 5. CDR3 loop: CASSLAKLAGTDTQYF. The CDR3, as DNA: TGCGCCAGCAGCTTGGCCAAGCTAGCGGGCACAGATACGCAGTATTTT.

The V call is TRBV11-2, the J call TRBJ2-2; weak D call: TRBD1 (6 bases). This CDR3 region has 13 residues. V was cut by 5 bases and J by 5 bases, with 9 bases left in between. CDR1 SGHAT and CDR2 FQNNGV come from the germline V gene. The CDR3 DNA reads TGTGCCAGCAGCGGGGGCGGTACCGGGGAGCTGTTTTTT. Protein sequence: CASSGGGTGELFF.

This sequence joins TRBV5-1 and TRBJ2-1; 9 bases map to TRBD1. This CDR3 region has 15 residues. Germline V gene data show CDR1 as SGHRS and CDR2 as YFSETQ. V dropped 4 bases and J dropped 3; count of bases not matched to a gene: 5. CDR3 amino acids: CASSTQGAFYNEQFF. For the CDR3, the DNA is TGCGCCAGCAGCACACAGGGGGCTTTCTACAATGAGCAGTTCTTC.

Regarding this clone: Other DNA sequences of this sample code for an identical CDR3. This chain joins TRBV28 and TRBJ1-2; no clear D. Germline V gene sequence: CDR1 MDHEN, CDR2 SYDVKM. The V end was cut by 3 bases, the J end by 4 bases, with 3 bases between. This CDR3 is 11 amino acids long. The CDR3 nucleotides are TGTGCCAGCAGTTTTCTCTATGGCTACACCTTC. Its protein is CASSFLYGYTF.

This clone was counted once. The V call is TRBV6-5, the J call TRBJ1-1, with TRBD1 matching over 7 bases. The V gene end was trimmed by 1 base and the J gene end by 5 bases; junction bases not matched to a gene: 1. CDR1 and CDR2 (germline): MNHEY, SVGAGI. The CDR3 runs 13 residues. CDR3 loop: CASSYFRGTEAFF. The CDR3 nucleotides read TGTGCCAGCAGTTACTTCAGGGGGACTGAAGCTTTCTTT.

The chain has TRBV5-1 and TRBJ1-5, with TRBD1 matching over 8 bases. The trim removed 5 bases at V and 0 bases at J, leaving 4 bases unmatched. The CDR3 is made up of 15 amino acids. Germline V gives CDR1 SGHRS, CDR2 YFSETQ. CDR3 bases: TGCGCCAGCAGGGCGACAGGGGATAGCAATCAGCCCCAGCATTTT. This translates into CASRATGDSNQPQHF.

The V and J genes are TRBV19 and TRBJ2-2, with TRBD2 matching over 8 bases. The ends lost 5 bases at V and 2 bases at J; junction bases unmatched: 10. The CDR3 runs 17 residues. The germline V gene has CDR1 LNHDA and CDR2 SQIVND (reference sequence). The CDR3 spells CASSSQRERRNTGELFF. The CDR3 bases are TGTGCCAGTAGTTCCCAGCGGGAGAGGAGAAACACCGGGGAGCTGTTTTTT.